The sequence of this T cell receptor (beta chain) was determined in a study of tumor and adjacent non-tumor tissue in lung cancer. The study, taken as a whole, reports: Normal lung showed higher cumulative top 100 clone frequency than tumor.

The CDR3 spans 13 residues. Germline assignment: CDR1 DFQATT and CDR2 SNEGSKA (reference sequence). Trimming cost V 7 bases and J 1 base; bases outside gene matches: 4. Turning to this clonotype: Its antigen is undetermined. With a much larger clone just one base away, this may be a read error.

Three rounds of nested PCR, following a modified ARM-PCR protocol, produced the TCRbeta library. TCRdb called the multiplex PCR reads again in MiXCR, with one record for every CDR3 protein. Among approximately 150,000 distinct CDR3 sequences listed, approximately 70% were seen once. This sample's RNA came from whole unsorted tissue. Donors were chemotherapy-naive, newly diagnosed lung cancer surgical patients in China, August–late 2014. The sequencing input was lung tumor tissue. The chain links TRBV20-1 to TRBJ2-3, with 8 positions matching TRBD2. The origin of this receptor is a man aged 55 to 69 with small cell lung cancer. CDR3 DNA sequence: TGCAGTGTGCAACTAGCGGGCACAGATACGCAGTATTTT. This gives the protein CSVQLAGTDTQYF.